Sequencing of this T cell receptor (beta chain) was carried out in a study of blood T cell repertoires in COVID-19 (dated by TCRdb to the early 2020s). About the study as a whole: Collaborator samples came from the United States, Italy and Spain and covered acute and convalescent phases of COVID-19. Samples were obtained from the ongoing ImmuneRACE study (first 160 participants) and from over 1,000 subjects provided by 6 global collaborators. Nearly every sample came with metadata listing a de-identified subject ID, COVID-19 status, age in years and sex. Deeply sampled blood TCRbeta repertoires from subjects exposed to, actively infected with, or recovered from COVID-19 were included in the dataset. Where available, HLA class I and class II types were obtained from metadata supplied by the sample provider rather than from assay-based typing. The material from the prospective study consisted of cDNA or gDNA derived from T cells, B-cell-depleted T cells, or PBMCs. The repertoires were released in a freely available public database intended as a resource for research on the immune response to SARS-CoV-2.

About this clone itself: The target of this receptor is not known. No much larger clonotype is one base removed from it; base qualities were not supplied.

Spanning cysteine to phenylalanine, the CDR3 consists of 13 amino acids. Here the CDR3 DNA is all that survives: 39 bases in frame from base 1. Sequences SQVTM (CDR1) and ANQGSEA (CDR2) are obtained from the germline V gene. Trimming accounts for 6 bases at V and 0 bases at J, while the number of junction bases matched to no gene is 4. TCRbeta CDR3 regions were amplified from genomic DNA by means of the immunoSEQ Assay, a bias-controlled multiplex PCR. Regarding the original processing steps: Nucleated cell counts per sample were estimated from amplification of reference gene primers within the assay. To quantify the absolute abundance of each unique TCRbeta CDR3 rearrangement, sequence reads were collapsed and filtered. For each sample, productive Simpson clonality was calculated as the square root of Simpson's diversity index across productive rearrangements. TCRdb holds this immuneACCESS table with in-frame rearrangements only. Some clones are missing; in checked studies, unresolved V genes explain under half, and the rest has no known cause. D and trimming were read from the DNA, whereas the V and J calls and clone size are those reported in that table. The sample includes approximately 150,000 clones, with roughly 93% observed a single time. The top ten hold about 4.9% of the sample.

In Seattle, one collaborating source enrolled patients while the infection was active and tracked those patients longitudinally over the course of disease. Whole blood was collected in K2EDTA tubes by collaborating institutions according to the institutions' own protocols. Collaborator samples were shipped for TCRbeta analysis as frozen whole blood, isolated PBMCs, or DNA extracted from either sample type. Here is what the overall study found, with its caveats: The amount of clinical and demographic metadata varied by source and participant and was provided uncurated.

This receptor was identified in a man aged 18 to 30 with COVID-19, enrolled during active disease. The rearranged segments are TRBV29-1 and TRBJ2-7, with 8 middle bases fitting TRBD1. The sequencing sample was made of peripheral blood. The CDR3 protein: CSVTTGASYEQYF. In nucleotide form, the sequence is TGCAGCGTGACGACAGGGGCCTCCTACGAGCAGTACTTC.